The TCR beta chain described here comes from a study of PD-1 blockade in classical Hodgkin lymphoma (dated by TCRdb to 2018 to 2020). Background on the whole study: Nivolumab dosing was 3 mg/kg intravenously every 2 weeks, continuing until either disease progression or unacceptable toxicity. A peripheral blood immune signature of response to PD-1 blockade in classical Hodgkin lymphoma was defined using TCR beta sequencing and CyTOF. On the study overall, not on this receptor specifically: The study was limited to a single clinical trial cohort, and causes of repertoire differences, possibly disease activity or prior therapy, remained undefined. Trial patients achieving complete response had baseline diversity similar to newly diagnosed patients, whereas partial responders and progressors had significantly lower diversity. Baseline TCR diversity was reported to be lower in newly diagnosed patients than in healthy donors and to be lower still in relapsed/refractory patients. Lower diversity was seen in patients whose nivolumab began less than 1 year after ASCT, and these patients were left out of later analyses so that immune reconstitution would not confound the results. CD4+ but not CD8+ TCR diversity rose significantly by C4D1 (p=0.0027 vs p=0.16), most apparent in complete responders (p=0.02).

The Qiagen DNeasy kit was used to extract genomic DNA both from unsorted PBMCs and from the negatively selected CD4+ and CD8+ fractions. TCR beta CDR3 regions were amplified by immunoSEQ multiplex PCR using primers annealing to V and J segments. Amplification bias was minimized using a synthetic immune receptor repertoire, and residual bias was removed computationally after sequencing. Under the source paper's analysis protocol: Repertoire diversity was quantified as the Shannon entropy index using custom Python scripts. The unsorted, CD4+ and CD8+ repertoires were each analyzed separately, with the exception of combined analyses, where CD4+ and CD8+ sequences were merged in silico. Clonal expansion was defined as a frequency increase of at least 2-fold after treatment compared with C1D1, and clones undetected at baseline were assigned a pseudocount of 0.5. Singleton clones were defined as clones with 0 or 1 copy at C1D1, and non-singleton clones were defined as clones with 2 or more copies. Clones expanded in unsorted samples were annotated as CD4+, CD8+ or unknown by matching protein sequences in sorted samples from the same patient. Diversity changes from C1D1 to C4D1 were tested in paired samples using Wilcoxon tests. The immuneACCESS repertoire file appears here via TCRdb, limited to in-frame rearrangements. These files lack a portion of the clones; in checked studies, under half of the deficit traces to unresolved V genes, and the cause of the others is not known. The DNA gave D and trimming, while V, J and clone size come from that table. Present in this sample are about 50,000 clones, about 80% of which were seen just once. The top ten clones comprise roughly 12% of the sample.

A remark on this clone: What this receptor recognizes is not known. Nothing much larger sits one base from this clone, and base qualities are not available.

V loses 4 bases of germline sequence and J loses 1 base, and the interval between the two ends is 16 bases. The CDR3 holds 16 amino acids from the cysteine to the phenylalanine. Only the CDR3 DNA stays, 48 bases, in frame from base 1. CDR1 and CDR2, looked up from the germline V gene, are ENHRY and SYGVKD. The time point tag for this specimen amounts to: cycle 4 day 1 (C4D1), after six to seven weeks of nivolumab. Every trial patient had relapsed following autologous stem cell transplantation, and prior brentuximab vedotin exposure was what differed among cohorts A, B and C. A total of around 59 patients with relapsed/refractory classical Hodgkin lymphoma made up the trial cohort, and each patient's best overall response was complete response, partial response or progressive disease. Trial patients were treated with single-agent nivolumab in the multi-cohort phase II CheckMate 205 trial. An independent review committee assessed best overall response by applying the 2007 International Working Group response criteria. Trial PBMCs were collected just before the start of nivolumab (C1D1) and during therapy at cycle 2 day 1 and cycle 4 day 1. Peripheral blood was collected in 8 mL Vacutainer Cell Preparation Tubes, from which PBMCs were isolated by centrifugation and then cryopreserved.

This TCR came from a human donor with classical Hodgkin lymphoma. The sequence links TRBV10-3 to TRBJ1-1; possibly the D gene is TRBD1, per 5 matching bases. Sequenced material: peripheral blood mononuclear cells (PBMCs), taken before the fourth cycle of nivolumab. The CDR3 region: CAISAGTGLPNTEAFF. The nucleotide sequence reads TGTGCCATCAGTGCCGGGACGGGCCTTCCGAACACTGAAGCTTTCTTT.